This is a list of T cell receptor beta chains from one sample in a study of CD8 T cells in ankylosing spondylitis. TCRdb independently ran MiXCR on the 5' RACE reads; one entry per CDR3 protein. Among about 130,000 distinct CDR3 sequences, 6% to 8% were seen once, and the ten largest hold around 12%. Sequenced sample: blood, either unsorted or a sorted T cell fraction (not recorded which). Source of these receptors: a female donor with ankylosing spondylitis or in good health (not recorded which). Both conserved end residues are part of each CDR3. The D gene is left open where the match is weak. The size of a clone is reported for some rows only, either as once, few or many, or as a class for expanded clones.

j_call | cdr3_length | d_call | v_call | clone_size | cdr3_aa | cdr3_nt
TRBJ1-2 | 11 | NA | TRBV12-3/TRBV12-4 | many | CASRVQGGYTF | TGTGCCAGCAGGGTTCAGGGGGGCTACACCTTC
TRBJ1-2 | 14 | TRBD1 | TRBV6-1 | NA | CASGGTGENSGYTF | TGTGCCAGCGGAGGGACAGGTGAGAACTCTGGCTACACCTTC
TRBJ1-1 | 13 | NA | TRBV12-3/TRBV12-4 | many | CASSFRSSTEAFF | TGTGCCAGCAGTTTCCGCTCATCTACTGAAGCTTTCTTT
TRBJ1-1 | 13 | NA | TRBV30 | many | CAWSKDGYTEAFF | TGTGCCTGGAGTAAGGACGGCTACACTGAAGCTTTCTTT
TRBJ1-2 | 13 | NA | TRBV7-9 | many | CATNSDGNYGYTF | TGTGCCACCAATTCGGACGGAAACTATGGCTACACCTTC
TRBJ1-1 | 16 | NA | TRBV6-1 | many | CASSQTDSPMNTEAFF | TGTGCCAGCAGCCAAACGGACAGCCCAATGAACACTGAAGCTTTCTTT
TRBJ2-3 | 17 | NA | TRBV15 | many | CATSLLGQTFSTDTQYF | TGTGCCACCAGCCTACTAGGACAGACCTTTAGCACAGATACGCAGTATTTT
TRBJ2-5 | 14 | NA | TRBV20-1 | many | CSASRSAGQETQYF | TGCAGTGCTAGTAGGAGCGCAGGTCAAGAGACCCAGTACTTC
TRBJ2-5 | 14 | TRBD2 | TRBV5-1 | NA | CASSGTSRQETQYF | TGCGCCAGCAGCGGGACTAGCCGACAAGAGACCCAGTACTTC
TRBJ2-5 | 14 | NA | TRBV12-3/TRBV12-4 | many | CASSTGSLQETQYF | TGTGCCAGCAGCACCGGCAGCCTCCAAGAGACCCAGTACTTC
TRBJ1-2 | 13 | NA | TRBV18 | NA | CASSSLGGDGYTF | TGTGCCAGCTCATCTCTTGGCGGGGATGGCTACACCTTC
TRBJ1-4 | 15 | NA | TRBV14 | many | CASSEEQGVNEKLFF | TGTGCCAGCAGCGAAGAACAGGGTGTTAATGAAAAACTGTTTTTT
TRBJ1-1 | 12 | NA | TRBV19 | NA | CATTMGSTEAFF | TGTGCCACCACCATGGGAAGCACTGAAGCTTTCTTT
TRBJ2-5 | 14 | NA | TRBV15 | NA | CATSRDLQQETQYF | TGTGCCACCAGCAGAGATTTACAGCAAGAGACCCAGTACTTC
TRBJ2-7 | 15 | NA | TRBV5-1 | few | CASSSAPGYPYEQYF | TGCGCCAGCAGCTCCGCCCCAGGTTATCCCTACGAGCAGTACTTC
TRBJ2-1 | 13 | TRBD2 | TRBV30 | few | CAWKGTSRDEQFF | TGTGCCTGGAAGGGGACTAGTCGCGATGAGCAGTTCTTC
TRBJ1-5 | 16 | TRBD1 | TRBV20-1 | many | CSASDRVDYSNQPQHF | TGCAGTGCTAGTGACAGGGTCGATTATAGCAATCAGCCCCAGCATTTT
TRBJ2-2 | 15 | NA | TRBV4-1 | many | CASSPRTANTGELFF | TGCGCCAGCAGCCCGCGGACAGCGAACACCGGGGAGCTGTTTTTT
TRBJ1-1 | 12 | NA | TRBV12-3/TRBV12-4 | many | CASTLGGTEAFF | TGTGCCAGCACCCTCGGGGGGACTGAAGCTTTCTTT
TRBJ2-1 | 13 | TRBD2 | TRBV7-7 | many | CASSIGLANEQFF | TGTGCTAGCAGCATCGGACTAGCCAATGAGCAGTTCTTC
TRBJ2-1 | 14 | TRBD2 | TRBV20-1 | many | CSARENGGRNEQFF | TGCAGTGCTAGAGAAAACGGGGGGAGGAATGAGCAGTTCTTC
TRBJ2-7 | 16 | TRBD1 | TRBV6-1 | many | CASTGGTGESSYEQYF | TGTGCCAGCACCGGGGGGACAGGGGAGAGCTCCTACGAGCAGTACTTC